This T cell receptor beta chain was identified in a study of cytomegalovirus exposure and HLA in healthy donors. At the level of the study: Early released data comprised tens of millions of unique TCRs from HLA-typed donors.

Researchers ran the PCR with 60 Vbeta and 13 Jbeta primers. The protocol was immunoSEQ multiplex PCR, while the TCRdb copy is restricted to in-frame clones and leaves out a portion. The repertoire holds approximately 240,000 clones, with around 80% as singletons. Germline V gene lookup returns CDR1 SGHNT and CDR2 YYREEE (reference sequence). CDR3 size: 13 residues. V lost 4 bases to trimming and J lost 4 bases, with 10 bases between them. Turning to this clone: No antigen is known for it.

Notes on the study in general: Across donors, sequencing depth was assumed by presence/absence analyses to be roughly uniform. HLA restriction was apparent for most CMV-associated TCR beta chains in a later analysis.

The receptor was derived from a woman aged 55-69 years in good health and CMV-seropositive. The V call is TRBV5-4, the J call TRBJ2-3; D gene uncertain. Sequences were obtained from PBMCs. Here the CDR3 DNA reads TGTGCCAGCAGCCCTACCGGGTCAGATACGCAGTATTTT. Translated: CASSPTGSDTQYF.